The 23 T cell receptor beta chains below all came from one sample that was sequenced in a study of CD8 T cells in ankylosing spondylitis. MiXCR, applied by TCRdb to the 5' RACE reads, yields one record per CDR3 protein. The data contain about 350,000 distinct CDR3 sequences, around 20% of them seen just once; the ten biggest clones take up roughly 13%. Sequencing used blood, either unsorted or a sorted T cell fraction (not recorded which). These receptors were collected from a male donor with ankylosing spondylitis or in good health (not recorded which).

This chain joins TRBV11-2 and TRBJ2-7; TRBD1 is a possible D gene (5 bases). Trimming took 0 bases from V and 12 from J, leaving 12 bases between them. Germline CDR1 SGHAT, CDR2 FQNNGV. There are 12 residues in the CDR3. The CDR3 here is CASSLDHGHPYF. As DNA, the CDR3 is TGTGCCAGCAGCTTAGATCATGGACACCCGTACTTC.

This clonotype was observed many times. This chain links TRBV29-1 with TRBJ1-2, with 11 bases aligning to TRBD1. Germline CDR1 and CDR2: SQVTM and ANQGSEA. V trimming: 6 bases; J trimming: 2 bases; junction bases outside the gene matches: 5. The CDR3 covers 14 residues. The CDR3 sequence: CSVAGTGGNYGYTF. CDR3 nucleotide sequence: TGCAGCGTGGCCGGGACAGGGGGAAACTATGGCTACACCTTC.

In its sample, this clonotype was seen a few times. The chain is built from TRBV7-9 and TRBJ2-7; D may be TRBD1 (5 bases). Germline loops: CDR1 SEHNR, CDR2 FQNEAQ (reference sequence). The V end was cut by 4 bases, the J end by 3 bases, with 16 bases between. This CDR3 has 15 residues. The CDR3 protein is CASSSVRDRDYEQYF. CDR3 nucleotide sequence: TGTGCCAGCAGCTCCGTGCGTGACAGAGACTACGAGCAGTACTTC.

The CDR3 coding sequence is TGTGCCAGCAGCTTAGAAGCGGGGGGGCCGTCAGATACGCAGTATTTT. Protein: CASSLEAGGPSDTQYF. The chain links TRBV11-2 to TRBJ2-3; 10 bases match TRBD2. With V trimmed by 0 bases and J by 4 bases, 4 bases remained unmatched. This CDR3 comprises 16 residues. Looked up from germline, CDR1 is SGHAT and CDR2 is FQNNGV.

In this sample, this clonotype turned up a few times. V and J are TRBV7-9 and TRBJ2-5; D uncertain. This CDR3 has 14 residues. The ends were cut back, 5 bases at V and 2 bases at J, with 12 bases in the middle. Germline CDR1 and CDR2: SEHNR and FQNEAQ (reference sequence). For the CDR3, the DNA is TGTGCCAGCAGCCGGGTCAGCAGACAAGAGACCCAGTACTTC. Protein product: CASSRVSRQETQYF. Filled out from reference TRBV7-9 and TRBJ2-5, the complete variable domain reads DTGVSQNPRHKITKRGQNVTFRCDPISEHNRLYWYRQTLGQGPEFLTYFQNEAQLEKSRLLSDRFSAERPKGSFSTLEIQRTEQGDSAMYLCASSRVSRQETQYFGPGTRLLVL.

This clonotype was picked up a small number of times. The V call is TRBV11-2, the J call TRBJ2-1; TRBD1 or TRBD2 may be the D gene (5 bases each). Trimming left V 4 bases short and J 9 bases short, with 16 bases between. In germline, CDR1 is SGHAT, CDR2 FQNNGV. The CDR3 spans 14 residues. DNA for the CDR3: TGTGCCAGCAGCTATTGGGGACGATCCCCTGAGCAGTTCTTC. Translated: CASSYWGRSPEQFF.

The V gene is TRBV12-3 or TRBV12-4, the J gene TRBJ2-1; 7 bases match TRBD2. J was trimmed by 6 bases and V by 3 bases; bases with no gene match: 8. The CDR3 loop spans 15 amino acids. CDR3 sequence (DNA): TGTGCCAGCAGTTTGCTAGCGGCCTCAGGCAATGAGCAGTTCTTC. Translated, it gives CASSLLAASGNEQFF.

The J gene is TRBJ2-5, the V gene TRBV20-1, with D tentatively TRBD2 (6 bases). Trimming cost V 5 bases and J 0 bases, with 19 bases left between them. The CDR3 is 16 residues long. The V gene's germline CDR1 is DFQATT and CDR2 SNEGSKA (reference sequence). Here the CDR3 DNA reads TGCAGTGCTGCCGTCCCGGGACTTCAGTACCAAGAGACCCAGTACTTC. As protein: CSAAVPGLQYQETQYF.

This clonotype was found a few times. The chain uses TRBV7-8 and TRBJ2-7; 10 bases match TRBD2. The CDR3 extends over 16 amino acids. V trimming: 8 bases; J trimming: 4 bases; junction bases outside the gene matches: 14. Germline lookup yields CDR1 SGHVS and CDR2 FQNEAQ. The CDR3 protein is CASSPLAGGPLYEQYF. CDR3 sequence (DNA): TGTGCCAGCTCTCCGTTAGCGGGGGGTCCCCTTTACGAGCAGTACTTC.

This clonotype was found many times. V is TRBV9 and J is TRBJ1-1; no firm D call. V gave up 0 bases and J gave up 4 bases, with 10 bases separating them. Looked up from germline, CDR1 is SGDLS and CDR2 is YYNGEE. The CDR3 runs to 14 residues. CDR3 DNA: TGTGCCAGCAGCGTAGGGGATGGAGGCACTGAAGCTTTCTTT. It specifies CASSVGDGGTEAFF.

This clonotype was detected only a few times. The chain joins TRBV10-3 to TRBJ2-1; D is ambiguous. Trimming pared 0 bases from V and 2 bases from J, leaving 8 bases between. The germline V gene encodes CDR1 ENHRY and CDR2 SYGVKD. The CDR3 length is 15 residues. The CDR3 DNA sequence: TGTGCCATCAGTGAGTCAGGCCCCACCTACAATGAGCAGTTCTTC. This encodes CAISESGPTYNEQFF.

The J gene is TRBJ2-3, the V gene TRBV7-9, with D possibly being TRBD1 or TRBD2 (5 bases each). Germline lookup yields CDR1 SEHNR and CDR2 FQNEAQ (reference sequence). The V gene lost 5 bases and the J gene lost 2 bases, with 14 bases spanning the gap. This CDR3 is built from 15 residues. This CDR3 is CASSHRDGYTDTQYF. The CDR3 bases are TGTGCCAGCAGCCACCGGGACGGGTACACAGATACGCAGTATTTT.

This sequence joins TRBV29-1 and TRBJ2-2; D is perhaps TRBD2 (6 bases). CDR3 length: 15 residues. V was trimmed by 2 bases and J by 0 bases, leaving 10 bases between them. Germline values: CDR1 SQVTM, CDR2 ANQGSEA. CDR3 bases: TGCAGCGTTGAATCGGGGGAAACGAACACCGGGGAGCTGTTTTTT. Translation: CSVESGETNTGELFF.

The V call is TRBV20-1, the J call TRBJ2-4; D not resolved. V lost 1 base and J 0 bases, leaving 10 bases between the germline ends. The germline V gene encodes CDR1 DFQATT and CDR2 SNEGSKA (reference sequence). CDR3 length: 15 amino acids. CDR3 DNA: TGCAGTGCTAGAGGGGTCCCCTTAGCCAAAAACATTCAGTACTTC. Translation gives CSARGVPLAKNIQYF.

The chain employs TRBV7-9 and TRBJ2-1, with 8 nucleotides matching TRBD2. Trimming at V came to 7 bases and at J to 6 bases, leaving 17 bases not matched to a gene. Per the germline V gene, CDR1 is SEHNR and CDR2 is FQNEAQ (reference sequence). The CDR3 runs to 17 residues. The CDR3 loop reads CASNYLPGLGSGNEQFF. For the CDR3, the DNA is TGTGCCAGCAACTATCTCCCGGGACTAGGGTCTGGCAATGAGCAGTTCTTC. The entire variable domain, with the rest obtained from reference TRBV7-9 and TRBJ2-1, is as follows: DTGVSQNPRHKITKRGQNVTFRCDPISEHNRLYWYRQTLGQGPEFLTYFQNEAQLEKSRLLSDRFSAERPKGSFSTLEIQRTEQGDSAMYLCASNYLPGLGSGNEQFFGPGTRLTVL.

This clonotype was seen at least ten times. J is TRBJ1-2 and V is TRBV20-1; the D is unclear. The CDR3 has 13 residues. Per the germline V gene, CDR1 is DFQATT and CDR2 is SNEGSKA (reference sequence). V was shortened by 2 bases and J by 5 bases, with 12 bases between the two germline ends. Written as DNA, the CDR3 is TGCAGTGCTAGACCTGAGGGAGTTTATGGCTACACCTTC. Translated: CSARPEGVYGYTF.

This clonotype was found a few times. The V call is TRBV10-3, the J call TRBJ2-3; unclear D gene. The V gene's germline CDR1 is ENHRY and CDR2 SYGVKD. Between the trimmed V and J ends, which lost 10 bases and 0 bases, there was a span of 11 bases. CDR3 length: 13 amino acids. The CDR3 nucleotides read TGTGCCAGCAACGCCTACAGCACAGATACGCAGTATTTT. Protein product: CASNAYSTDTQYF.

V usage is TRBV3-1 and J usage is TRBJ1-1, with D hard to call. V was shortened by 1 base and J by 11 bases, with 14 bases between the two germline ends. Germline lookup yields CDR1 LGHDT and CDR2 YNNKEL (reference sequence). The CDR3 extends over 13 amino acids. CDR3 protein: CASSQGPLVGAFF. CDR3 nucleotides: TGTGCCAGCAGCCAAGGCCCCTTAGTTGGCGCTTTCTTT.

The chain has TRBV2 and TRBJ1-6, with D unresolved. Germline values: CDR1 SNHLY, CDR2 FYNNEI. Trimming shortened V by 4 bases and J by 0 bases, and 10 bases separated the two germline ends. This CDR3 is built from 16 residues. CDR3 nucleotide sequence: TGTGCCAGCAGTGTACGCCCGAGCTCCTATAATTCACCCCTCCACTTT. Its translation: CASSVRPSSYNSPLHF.

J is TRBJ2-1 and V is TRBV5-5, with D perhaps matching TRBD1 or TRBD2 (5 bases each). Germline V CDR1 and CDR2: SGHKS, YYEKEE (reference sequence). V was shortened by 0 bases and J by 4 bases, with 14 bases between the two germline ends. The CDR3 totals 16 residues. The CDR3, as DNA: TGTGCCAGCAGCTTGGGGGGGTGGTTGACTTACAATGAGCAGTTCTTC. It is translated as CASSLGGWLTYNEQFF.

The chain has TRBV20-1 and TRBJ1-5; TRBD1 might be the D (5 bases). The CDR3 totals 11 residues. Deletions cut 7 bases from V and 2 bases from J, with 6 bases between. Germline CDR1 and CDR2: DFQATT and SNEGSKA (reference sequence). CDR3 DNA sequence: TGCAGTGTAGGGGGCAATCAGCCCCAGCATTTT. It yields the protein CSVGGNQPQHF.

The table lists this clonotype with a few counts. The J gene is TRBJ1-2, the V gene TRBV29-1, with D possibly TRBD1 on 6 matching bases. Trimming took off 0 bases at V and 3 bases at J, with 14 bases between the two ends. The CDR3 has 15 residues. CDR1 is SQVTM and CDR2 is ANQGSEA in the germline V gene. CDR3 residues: CSVEDNYRVDYGYTF. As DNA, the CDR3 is TGCAGCGTTGAAGATAACTACAGGGTTGACTATGGCTACACCTTC.

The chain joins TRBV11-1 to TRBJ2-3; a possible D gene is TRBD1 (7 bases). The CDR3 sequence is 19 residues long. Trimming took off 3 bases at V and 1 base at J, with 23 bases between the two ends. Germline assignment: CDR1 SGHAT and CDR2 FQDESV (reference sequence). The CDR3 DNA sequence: TGTGCCAGCAGCTTCCCCGGCGGGGACAGCACTTCGCGCACAGATACGCAGTATTTT. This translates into CASSFPGGDSTSRTDTQYF.